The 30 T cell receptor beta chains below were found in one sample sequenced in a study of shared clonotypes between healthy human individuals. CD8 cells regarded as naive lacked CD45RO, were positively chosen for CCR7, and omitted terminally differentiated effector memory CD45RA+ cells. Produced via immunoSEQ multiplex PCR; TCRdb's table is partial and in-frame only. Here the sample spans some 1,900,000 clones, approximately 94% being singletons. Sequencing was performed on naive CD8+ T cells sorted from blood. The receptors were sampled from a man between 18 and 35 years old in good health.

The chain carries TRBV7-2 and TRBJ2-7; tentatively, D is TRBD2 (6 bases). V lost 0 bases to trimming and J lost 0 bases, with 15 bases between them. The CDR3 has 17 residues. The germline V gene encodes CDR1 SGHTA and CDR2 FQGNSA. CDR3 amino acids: CASSLARDGGYSYEQYF. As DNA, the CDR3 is TGTGCCAGCAGCTTAGCCAGGGACGGAGGGTACTCCTACGAGCAGTACTTC.

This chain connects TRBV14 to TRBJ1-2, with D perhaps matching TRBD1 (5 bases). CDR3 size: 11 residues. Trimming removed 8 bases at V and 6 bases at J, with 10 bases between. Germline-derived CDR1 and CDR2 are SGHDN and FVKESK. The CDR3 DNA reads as TGTGCCAGCTGGGGGGGAGATGGCTACACCTTC. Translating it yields CASWGGDGYTF.

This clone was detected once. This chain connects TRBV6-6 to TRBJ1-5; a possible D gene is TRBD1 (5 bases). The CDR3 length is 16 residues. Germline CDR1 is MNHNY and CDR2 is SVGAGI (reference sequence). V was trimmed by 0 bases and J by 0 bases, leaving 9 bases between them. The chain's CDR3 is CASSYSDSYSNQPQHF. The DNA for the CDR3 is TGTGCCAGCAGTTACTCTGACAGTTATAGCAATCAGCCCCAGCATTTT.

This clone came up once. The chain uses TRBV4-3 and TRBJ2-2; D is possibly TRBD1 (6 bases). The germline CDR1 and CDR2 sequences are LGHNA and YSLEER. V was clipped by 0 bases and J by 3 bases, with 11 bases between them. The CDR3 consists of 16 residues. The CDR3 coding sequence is TGCGCCAGCAGCCAAGATTGGGGGCTGGACACCGGGGAGCTGTTTTTT. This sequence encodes CASSQDWGLDTGELFF.

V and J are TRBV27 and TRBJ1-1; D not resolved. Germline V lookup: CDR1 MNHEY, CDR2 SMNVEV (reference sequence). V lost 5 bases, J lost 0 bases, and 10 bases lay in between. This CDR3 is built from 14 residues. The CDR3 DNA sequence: TGTGCCAGCAGTACCGTGGGCTTGAACACTGAAGCTTTCTTT. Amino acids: CASSTVGLNTEAFF.

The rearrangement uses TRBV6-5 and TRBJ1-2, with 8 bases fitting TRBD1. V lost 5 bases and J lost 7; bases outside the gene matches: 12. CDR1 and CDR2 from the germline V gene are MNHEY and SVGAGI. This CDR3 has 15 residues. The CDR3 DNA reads TGTGCCAGCAGTCCAGATTCAGGGGGCGGGTTTGGCTACACCTTC. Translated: CASSPDSGGGFGYTF.

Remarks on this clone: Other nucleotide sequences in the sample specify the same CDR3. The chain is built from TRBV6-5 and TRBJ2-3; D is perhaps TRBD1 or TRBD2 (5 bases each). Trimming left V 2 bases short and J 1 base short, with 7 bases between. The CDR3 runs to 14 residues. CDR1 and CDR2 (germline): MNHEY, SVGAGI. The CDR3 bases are TGTGCCAGCAGTTACGGGACGGGCACAGATACGCAGTATTTT. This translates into CASSYGTGTDTQYF.

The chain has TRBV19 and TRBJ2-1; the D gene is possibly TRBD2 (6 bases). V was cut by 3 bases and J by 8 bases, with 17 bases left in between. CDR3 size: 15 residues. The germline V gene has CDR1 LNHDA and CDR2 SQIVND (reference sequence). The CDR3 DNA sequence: TGTGCCAGTAGTATTATTAGCGGAGTGTTTGATGAGCAGTTCTTC. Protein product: CASSIISGVFDEQFF.

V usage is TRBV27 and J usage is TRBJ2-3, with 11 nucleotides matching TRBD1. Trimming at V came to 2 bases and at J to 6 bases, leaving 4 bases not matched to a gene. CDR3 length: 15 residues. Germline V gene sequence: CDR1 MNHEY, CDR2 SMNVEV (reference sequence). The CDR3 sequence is CASSLGTGGRDTQYF. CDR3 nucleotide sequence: TGTGCCAGCAGTTTAGGGACAGGGGGGAGGGATACGCAGTATTTT.

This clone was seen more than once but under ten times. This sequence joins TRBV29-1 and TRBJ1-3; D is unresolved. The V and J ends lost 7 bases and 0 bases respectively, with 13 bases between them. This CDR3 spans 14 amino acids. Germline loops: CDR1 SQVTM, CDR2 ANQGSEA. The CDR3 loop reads CSAGSVSSGNTIYF. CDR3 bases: TGCAGCGCGGGATCAGTCAGCTCTGGAAACACCATATATTTT. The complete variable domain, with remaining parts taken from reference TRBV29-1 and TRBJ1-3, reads SAVISQKPSRDICQRGTSLTIQCQVDSQVTMMFWYRQQPGQSLTLIATANQGSEATYESGFVIDKFPISRPNLTFSTLTVSNMSPEDSSIYLCSAGSVSSGNTIYFGEGSWLTVV.

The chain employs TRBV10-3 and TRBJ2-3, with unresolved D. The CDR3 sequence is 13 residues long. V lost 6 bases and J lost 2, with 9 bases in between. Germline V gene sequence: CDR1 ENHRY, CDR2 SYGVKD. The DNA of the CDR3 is TGTGCCATCAGCCCCGGACCCACAGATACGCAGTATTTT. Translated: CAISPGPTDTQYF.

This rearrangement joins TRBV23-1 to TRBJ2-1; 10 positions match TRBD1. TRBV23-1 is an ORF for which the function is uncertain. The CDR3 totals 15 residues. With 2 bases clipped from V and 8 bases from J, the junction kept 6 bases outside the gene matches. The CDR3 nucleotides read TGCGCCAGCAGTCAACCGGGACAGGGGATGCATGAGCAGTTCTTC. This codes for CASSQPGQGMHEQFF.

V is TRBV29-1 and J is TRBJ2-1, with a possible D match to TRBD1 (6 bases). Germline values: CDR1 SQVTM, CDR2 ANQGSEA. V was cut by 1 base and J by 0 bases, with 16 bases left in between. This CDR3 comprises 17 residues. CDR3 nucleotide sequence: TGCAGCGTTGAAGGGACAGACAGCCCGAGCTCCTACAATGAGCAGTTCTTC. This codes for CSVEGTDSPSSYNEQFF.

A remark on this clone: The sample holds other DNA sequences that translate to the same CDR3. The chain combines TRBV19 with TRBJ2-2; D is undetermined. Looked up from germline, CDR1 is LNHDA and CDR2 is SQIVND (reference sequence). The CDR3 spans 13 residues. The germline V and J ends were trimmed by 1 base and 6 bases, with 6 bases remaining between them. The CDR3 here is CASSIVGPGELFF. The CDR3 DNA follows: TGTGCCAGTAGTATAGTTGGTCCCGGGGAGCTGTTTTTT.

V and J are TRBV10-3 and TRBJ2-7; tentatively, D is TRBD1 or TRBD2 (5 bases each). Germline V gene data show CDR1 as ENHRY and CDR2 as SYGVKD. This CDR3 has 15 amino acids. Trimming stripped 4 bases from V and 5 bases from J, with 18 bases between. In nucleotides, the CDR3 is TGTGCCATCAGTGGTCCCGGGACCCTGGGGGACGAGCAGTACTTC. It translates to CAISGPGTLGDEQYF.

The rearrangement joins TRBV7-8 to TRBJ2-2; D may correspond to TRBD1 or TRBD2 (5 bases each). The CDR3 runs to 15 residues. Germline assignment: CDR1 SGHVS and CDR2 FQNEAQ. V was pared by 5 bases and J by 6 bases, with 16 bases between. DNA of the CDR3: TGTGCCAGCAGCCATCGGGACCCTGCCCCCGGGGAGCTGTTTTTT. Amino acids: CASSHRDPAPGELFF. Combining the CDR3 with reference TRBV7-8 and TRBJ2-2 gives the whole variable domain GAGVSQSPRYKVAKRGQDVALRCDPISGHVSLFWYQQALGQGPEFLTYFQNEAQLDKSGLPSDRFFAERPEGSVSTLKIQRTQQEDSAVYLCASSHRDPAPGELFFGEGSRLTVL.

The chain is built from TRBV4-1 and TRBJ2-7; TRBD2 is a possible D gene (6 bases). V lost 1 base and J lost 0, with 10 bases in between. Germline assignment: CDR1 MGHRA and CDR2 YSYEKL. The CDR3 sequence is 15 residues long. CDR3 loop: CASSQVPGDSYEQYF. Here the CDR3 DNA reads TGCGCCAGCAGCCAAGTTCCGGGGGACTCCTACGAGCAGTACTTC.

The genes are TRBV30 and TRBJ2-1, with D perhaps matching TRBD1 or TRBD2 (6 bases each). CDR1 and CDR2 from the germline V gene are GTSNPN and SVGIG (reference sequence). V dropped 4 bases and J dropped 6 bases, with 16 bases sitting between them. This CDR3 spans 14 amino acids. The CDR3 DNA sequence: TGTGCCTGGAATCTGGGGGGCCCCGGCAATGAGCAGTTCTTC. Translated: CAWNLGGPGNEQFF. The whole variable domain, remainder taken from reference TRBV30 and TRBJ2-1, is SQTIHQWPATLVQPVGSPLSLECTVEGTSNPNLYWYRQAAGRGLQLLFYSVGIGQISSEVPQNLSASRPQDRQFILSSKKLLLSDSGFYLCAWNLGGPGNEQFFGPGTRLTVL.

In DNA form, the CDR3 reads TGTGCCAGCAGCCAGAGAGGGCACACCGGGGAGCTGTTTTTT. This encodes CASSQRGHTGELFF. The chain employs TRBV14 and TRBJ2-2, with a weak D call TRBD2 (5 bases). This CDR3 spans 14 amino acids. Deletions cut 3 bases from V and 3 bases from J, with 8 bases between. Germline V gene sequence: CDR1 SGHDN, CDR2 FVKESK.

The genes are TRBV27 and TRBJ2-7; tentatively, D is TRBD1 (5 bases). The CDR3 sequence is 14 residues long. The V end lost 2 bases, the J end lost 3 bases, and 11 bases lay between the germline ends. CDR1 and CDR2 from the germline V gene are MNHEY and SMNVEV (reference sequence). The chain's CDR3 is CASSLKDTHYEQYF. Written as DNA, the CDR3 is TGTGCCAGCAGTTTAAAGGACACTCACTACGAGCAGTACTTC.

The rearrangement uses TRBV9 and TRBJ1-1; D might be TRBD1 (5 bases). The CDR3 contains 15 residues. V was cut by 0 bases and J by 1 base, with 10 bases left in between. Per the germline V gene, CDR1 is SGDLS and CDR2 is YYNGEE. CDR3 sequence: CASSVAEGSNTEAFF. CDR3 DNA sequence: TGTGCCAGCAGCGTAGCAGAGGGGTCGAACACTGAAGCTTTCTTT.

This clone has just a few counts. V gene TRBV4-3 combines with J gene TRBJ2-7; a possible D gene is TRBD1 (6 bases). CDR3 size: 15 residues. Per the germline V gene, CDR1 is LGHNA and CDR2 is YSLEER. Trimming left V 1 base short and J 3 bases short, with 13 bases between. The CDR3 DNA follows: TGCGCCAGCAGCCAAGCCTGGGTAGGGGGCTACGAGCAGTACTTC. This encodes CASSQAWVGGYEQYF.

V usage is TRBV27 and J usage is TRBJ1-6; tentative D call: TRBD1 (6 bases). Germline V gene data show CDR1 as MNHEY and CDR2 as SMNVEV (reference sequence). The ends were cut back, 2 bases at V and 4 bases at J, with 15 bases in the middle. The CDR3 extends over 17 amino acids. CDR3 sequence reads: CASSLGPGADYNSPLHF. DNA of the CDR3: TGTGCCAGCAGTTTAGGGCCGGGGGCGGATTATAATTCACCCCTCCACTTT.

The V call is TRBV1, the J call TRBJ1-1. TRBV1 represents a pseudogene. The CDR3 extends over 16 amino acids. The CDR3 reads CTSSQDRGGRGTEAFF. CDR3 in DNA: TGCACCAGCAGCCAAGATCGGGGGGGCAGGGGCACTGAAGCTTTCTTT.

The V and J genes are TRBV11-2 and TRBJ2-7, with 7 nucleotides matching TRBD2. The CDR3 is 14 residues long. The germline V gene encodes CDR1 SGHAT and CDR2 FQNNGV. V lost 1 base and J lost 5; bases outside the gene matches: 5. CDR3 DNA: TGTGCCAGCAGCTTAGGGGGAGGGGTCAACGAGCAGTACTTC. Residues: CASSLGGGVNEQYF.

The CDR3 loop is CASSTDRVPHEQYF. In DNA, the CDR3 is TGTGCCAGCAGTACCGACAGGGTCCCCCACGAGCAGTACTTC. The rearrangement uses TRBV5-4 and TRBJ2-7, with 7 bases matching TRBD1. Germline assignment: CDR1 SGHNT and CDR2 YYREEE (reference sequence). This CDR3 spans 14 amino acids. The V segment lost 5 bases and the J segment 5 bases; nucleotides outside the gene matches: 10.

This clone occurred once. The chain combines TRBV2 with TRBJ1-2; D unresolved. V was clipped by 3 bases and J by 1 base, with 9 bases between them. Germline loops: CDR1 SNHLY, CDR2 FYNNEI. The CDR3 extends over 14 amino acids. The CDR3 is CASSDIRFNYGYTF. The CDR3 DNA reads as TGTGCCAGCAGTGATATCCGATTTAACTATGGCTACACCTTC.

CDR3: CASSQEGTGGYTGELFF. The CDR3 nucleotides are TGCGCCAGCAGCCAAGAAGGGACAGGGGGCTACACCGGGGAGCTGTTTTTT. The V and J genes are TRBV4-1 and TRBJ2-2, with TRBD1 matching over 12 bases. V lost 0 bases, J lost 3 bases, and 2 bases stayed unmatched. CDR3 size: 17 residues. The germline V gene encodes CDR1 MGHRA and CDR2 YSYEKL.

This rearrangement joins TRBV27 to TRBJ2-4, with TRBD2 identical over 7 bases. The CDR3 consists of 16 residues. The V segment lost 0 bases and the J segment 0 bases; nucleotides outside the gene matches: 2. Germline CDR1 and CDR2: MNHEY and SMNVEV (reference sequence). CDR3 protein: CASSLSGGLAKNIQYF. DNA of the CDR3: TGTGCCAGCAGTTTATCGGGAGGGCTAGCCAAAAACATTCAGTACTTC.

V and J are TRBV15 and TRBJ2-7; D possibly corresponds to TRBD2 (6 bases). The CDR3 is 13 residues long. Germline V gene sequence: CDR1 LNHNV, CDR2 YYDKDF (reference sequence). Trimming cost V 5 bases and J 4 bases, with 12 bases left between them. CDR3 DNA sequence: TGTGCCACCAGCCCCGGGGAGGCTTACGAGCAGTACTTC. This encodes CATSPGEAYEQYF.